This T cell receptor (beta chain) emerged from a study of shared clonotypes between healthy human individuals. About this clone itself: Its cognate antigen is unknown.

Study observations and caveats: Sequencing of the sorted subsets was shown by rarefaction to be incomplete despite large depth.

Deep-level settings were used for running the assay. For every subset, genomic DNA was evenly distributed across several immunoSEQ plates. Profiled with immunoSEQ multiplex PCR; TCRdb holds only in-frame clones, not every one. The sample records some 1,900,000 clones, approximately 94% being singletons. CD45RO-negative CD8 cells positively selected for CCR7 made up the naive population, which excluded terminally differentiated effector memory CD45RA+ cells. All donors qualified as healthy HIV-negative adults and had experienced no recent acute infections or vaccinations. Sequenced material: naive CD8+ T cells sorted from blood. The receptor comes from a man younger than 35 in good health.

The CDR3 nucleotides read TGTGCCAGCAGCACCGAACAGGGGGCGGGTTCACCCCTCCACTTT. Translating gives CASSTEQGAGSPLHF. This chain joins TRBV9 and TRBJ1-6; 9 bases match TRBD1. The CDR3 length is 15 residues. Germline V gives CDR1 SGDLS, CDR2 YYNGEE. After removal of 4 bases from V and 9 bases from J, the junction contained 8 bases not matched to a gene.